The present T cell receptor (beta chain) was sequenced within a study of T cells in Graves' hyperthyroidism and ophthalmopathy. Stable Graves' hyperthyroidism denoted no ophthalmopathy progression over 18 months. Not enrolled were patients with uncontrolled infection, other autoimmune disease, pregnancy or lactation. Amplified TCR beta CDR3 regions derived from RNA transcripts. With the HTBI primer set, the TCR CDR3 went through a first round of RT-PCR. TCRdb independently ran MiXCR on the multiplex PCR reads; one entry per CDR3 protein. The sample carries approximately 710,000 distinct CDR3 sequences, 15% to 20% recorded once. Findings and limits, study-wide: By a 13 V-J model, ophthalmopathy was set apart from stable hyperthyroidism.

This clonotype has only one observation. Its cognate antigen is unknown. This clonotype originated in a man aged 45 to 65 with Graves' hyperthyroidism. The sequenced sample was blood.

CDR3 amino acids: CASSFTTDQETQYF. The DNA of the CDR3 is TGTGCCAGCAGCTTTACGACAGACCAAGAGACCCAGTACTTC. The chain combines TRBV11-1 with TRBJ2-5; D perhaps matches TRBD1 (5 bases). Germline V gives CDR1 SGHAT, CDR2 FQDESV (reference sequence). The CDR3 covers 14 residues. V was pared by 3 bases and J by 0 bases, with 8 bases between. The full variable domain, with the rest looked up from reference TRBV11-1 and TRBJ2-5, is EAEVAQSPRYKITEKSQAVAFWCDPISGHATLYWYRQILGQGPELLVQFQDESVVDDSQLPKDRFSAERLKGVDSTLKIQPAELGDSAMYLCASSFTTDQETQYFGPGTRLLVL.